This TCR beta chain was profiled in a study of blood T cell repertoires in COVID-19. Study as a whole: There were acute and convalescent COVID-19 samples, and they came from the United States, Italy and Spain.

Those who participated ranged in age from roughly 18 to 90 years and resided in around 22 US areas. Cohorts were determined from participant-reported clinical history. Germline lookup yields CDR1 SNHLY and CDR2 FYNNEI. Trimming pared 3 bases from V and 5 bases from J, leaving 8 bases between. The CDR3 is 13 residues long. Sequencing used immunoSEQ multiplex PCR; TCRdb keeps in-frame clones, though not all of them. This table has approximately 240,000 clones, approximately 86% appearing once. The sequence came from a woman under 40 with acute COVID-19. The V and J genes are TRBV2 and TRBJ2-1; no reliable D call. Sequencing was performed on PBMCs or T cells enriched from blood (not recorded which). In nucleotides, the CDR3 is TGTGCCAGCAGTGATGGGCTCAACAATGAGCAGTTCTTC. Translation gives CASSDGLNNEQFF.